This TCR beta chain was sequenced in a study of spatial heterogeneity in lung cancer. For the study at large: On average, each unique TCR and UMI combination appeared more than ten times in raw reads.

Each CDR3 protein is one row after TCRdb ran MiXCR on the 5' RACE reads. The table shows about 92,000 distinct CDR3 sequences, with over 9.5% occurring only once. The time point is: sample taken at primary tumor resection. Whole RNA was taken from tumor, nontumor lung or frozen PBMC; it was then sequenced unsorted. The donors comprised 60 to 80 untreated early-stage non-small cell lung cancer patients. This clonotype was seen at least ten times. The CDR3 runs 14 residues. V was pared by 4 bases and J by 6 bases, with 14 bases between. Germline V gene lookup returns CDR1 SNHLY and CDR2 FYNNEI. The V gene is TRBV2, the J gene TRBJ2-3, with D hard to call. This specimen consisted of PBMCs, obtained at surgery. The receptor's source is a male donor with early-stage non-small cell lung cancer. CDR3 sequence: CASSASGVRDTQYF. CDR3 DNA: TGTGCCAGCAGTGCAAGTGGGGTACGGGATACGCAGTATTTT.